This T cell receptor (beta chain) was captured by sequencing in a study of cytomegalovirus exposure and HLA in healthy donors. The wider study: Membership in the Caucasian-associated ancestry cluster was found for 75% to 85% of approximately 380 genotyped donors.

Points on this clone: Its specificity is not known.

General observations from the study: Associated with cytomegalovirus, according to the listing, were 150 to 200 TCR beta chains. TCR beta V- and J-gene trimming, according to a later analysis, was linked to a missense DCLRE1C variant.

In the PCR, 60 Vbeta and 13 Jbeta primers were used. Profiled with immunoSEQ multiplex PCR; TCRdb holds only in-frame clones, not every one. The sample holds over 200,000 clones, more than 60% seen once. CDR1 and CDR2 from the germline V gene are MNHNY and SVGAGI (reference sequence). J gave up 4 bases and V 6 bases, and 5 bases lay outside the gene matches. This CDR3 comprises 15 residues. The specimen sequenced was PBMCs. The receptor was derived from a woman in her 30s in good health and CMV-seronegative. This sequence joins TRBV6-6 and TRBJ2-7, with TRBD2 identical over 14 bases. CDR3 amino acids: CASRTGTSGRYEQYF. Written as DNA, the CDR3 is TGTGCCAGCAGAACCGGGACTAGCGGGAGATACGAGCAGTACTTC.